The source of this TCR beta chain is a study of blood T cell repertoires in COVID-19. Study at large: Specimens from acute and convalescent COVID-19 originated in the United States, Italy and Spain. PBMCs, B-cell-depleted T cells, or T cells were the source of the cDNA or gDNA that made up the material.

Original processing notes: By means of reference gene primer amplification, nucleated cell counts were estimated. This table comes from immunoSEQ multiplex PCR, and its TCRdb copy is limited to in-frame clones, with some not included. The V and J calls and the clone size are those of that table, but D and trimming were determined from the DNA. Among around 250,000 clones, about 87% were seen once, and the ten largest hold about 7.6%. The V segment lost 7 bases and the J segment 5 bases; nucleotides outside the gene matches: 28. From germline, CDR1 is LGHDT and CDR2 YNNKEL (reference sequence). This CDR3 contains 20 residues.

This chain joins TRBV3-1 (or the pseudogene TRBV3-2) and TRBJ2-7; 8 bases match TRBD2. Sequenced sample: peripheral blood. This TCR was recovered from a woman aged 70 to 79 with active or convalescent COVID-19. The CDR3 nucleotides read TGTGCCAGCATCATGGGCTCCTCGGGGGGGGCCCTACCGGAGCGAAACGAGCAGTACTTC. Its protein product is CASIMGSSGGALPERNEQYF.